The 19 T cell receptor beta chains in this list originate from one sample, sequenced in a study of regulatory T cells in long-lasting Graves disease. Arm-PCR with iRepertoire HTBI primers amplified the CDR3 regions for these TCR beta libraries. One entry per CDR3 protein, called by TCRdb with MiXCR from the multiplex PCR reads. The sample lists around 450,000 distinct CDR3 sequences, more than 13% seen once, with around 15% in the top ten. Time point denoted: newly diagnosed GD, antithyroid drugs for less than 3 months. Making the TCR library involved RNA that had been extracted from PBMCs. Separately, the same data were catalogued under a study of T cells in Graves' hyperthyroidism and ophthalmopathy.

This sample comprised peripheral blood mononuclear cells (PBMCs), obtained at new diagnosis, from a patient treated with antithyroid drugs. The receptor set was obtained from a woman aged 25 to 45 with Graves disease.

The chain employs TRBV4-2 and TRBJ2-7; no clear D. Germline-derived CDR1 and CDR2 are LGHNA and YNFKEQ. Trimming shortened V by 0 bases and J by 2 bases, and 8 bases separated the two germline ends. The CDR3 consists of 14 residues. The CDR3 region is CASSQEDGTYEQYF. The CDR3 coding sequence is TGTGCCAGCAGCCAAGAGGACGGAACCTACGAGCAGTACTTC.

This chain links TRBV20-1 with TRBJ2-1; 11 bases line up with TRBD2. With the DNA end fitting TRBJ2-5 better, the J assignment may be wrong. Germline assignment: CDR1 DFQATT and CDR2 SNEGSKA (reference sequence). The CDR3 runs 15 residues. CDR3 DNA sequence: TGCAGTGCCCTCGGGCTAGCGGGAGGCGGGGAGACCCAGTACTTC. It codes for CSALGLAGGGETQYF.

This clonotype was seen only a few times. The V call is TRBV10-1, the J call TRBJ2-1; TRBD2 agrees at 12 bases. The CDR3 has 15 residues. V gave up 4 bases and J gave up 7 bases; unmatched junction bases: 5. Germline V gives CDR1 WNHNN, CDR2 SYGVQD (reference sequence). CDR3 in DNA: TGCGCCAGCAGTGCTACTAGCGGGAGGAGGAATGAGCAGTTCTTC. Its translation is CASSATSGRRNEQFF.

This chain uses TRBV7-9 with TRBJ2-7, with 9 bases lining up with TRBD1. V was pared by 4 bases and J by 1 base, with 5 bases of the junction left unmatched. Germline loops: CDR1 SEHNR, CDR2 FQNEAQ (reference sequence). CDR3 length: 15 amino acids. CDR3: CASSSNRGLSYEQYF. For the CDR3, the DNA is TGTGCCAGCAGCTCCAACAGGGGGCTATCCTACGAGCAGTACTTC.

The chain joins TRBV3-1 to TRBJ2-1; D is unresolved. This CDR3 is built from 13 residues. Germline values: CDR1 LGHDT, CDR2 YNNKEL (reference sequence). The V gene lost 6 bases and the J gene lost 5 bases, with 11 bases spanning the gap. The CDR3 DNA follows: TGTGCCAGCAGTCCTAGGATCCACAATGAGCAGTTCTTC. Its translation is CASSPRIHNEQFF.

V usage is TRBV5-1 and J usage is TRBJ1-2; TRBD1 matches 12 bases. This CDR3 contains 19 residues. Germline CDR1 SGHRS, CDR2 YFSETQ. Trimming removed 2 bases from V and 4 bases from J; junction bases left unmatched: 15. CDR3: CASSFRSGTGGAGTYGYTF. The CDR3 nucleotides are TGCGCCAGCAGCTTTCGCTCCGGGACAGGGGGCGCGGGCACCTATGGCTACACCTTC. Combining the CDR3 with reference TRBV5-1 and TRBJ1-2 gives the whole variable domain KAGVTQTPRYLIKTRGQQVTLSCSPISGHRSVSWYQQTPGQGLQFLFEYFSETQRNKGNFPGRFSGRQFSNSRSEMNVSTLELGDSALYLCASSFRSGTGGAGTYGYTFGSGTRLTVV.

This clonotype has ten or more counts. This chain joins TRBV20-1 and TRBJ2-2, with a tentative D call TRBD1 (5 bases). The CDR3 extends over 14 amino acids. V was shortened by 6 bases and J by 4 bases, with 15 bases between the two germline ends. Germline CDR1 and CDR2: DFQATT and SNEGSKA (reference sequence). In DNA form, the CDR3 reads TGCAGTGCCATGGGGCAGGAGCGCACCGGGGAGCTGTTTTTT. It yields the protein CSAMGQERTGELFF.

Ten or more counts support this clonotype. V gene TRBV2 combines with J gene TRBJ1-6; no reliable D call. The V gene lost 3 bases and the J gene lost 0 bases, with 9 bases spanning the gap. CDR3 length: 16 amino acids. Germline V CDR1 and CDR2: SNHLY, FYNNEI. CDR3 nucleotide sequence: TGTGCCAGCAGTGATCCGGGGAGCTCCTATAATTCACCCCTCCACTTT. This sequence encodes CASSDPGSSYNSPLHF.

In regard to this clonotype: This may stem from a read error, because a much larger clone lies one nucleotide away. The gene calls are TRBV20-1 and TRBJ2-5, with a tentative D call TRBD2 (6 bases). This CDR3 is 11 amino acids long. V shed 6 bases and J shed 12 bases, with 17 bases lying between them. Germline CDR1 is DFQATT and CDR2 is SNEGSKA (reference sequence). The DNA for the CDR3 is TGCAGTGCCCCGGGACTCTCAGGCGAGTACTTC. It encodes CSAPGLSGEYF.

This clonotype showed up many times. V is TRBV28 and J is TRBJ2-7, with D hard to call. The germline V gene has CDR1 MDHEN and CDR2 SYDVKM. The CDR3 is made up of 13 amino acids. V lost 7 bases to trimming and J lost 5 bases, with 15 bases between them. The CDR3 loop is CASTPTPGDEQYF. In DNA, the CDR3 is TGTGCCAGCACCCCCACCCCCGGCGACGAGCAGTACTTC.

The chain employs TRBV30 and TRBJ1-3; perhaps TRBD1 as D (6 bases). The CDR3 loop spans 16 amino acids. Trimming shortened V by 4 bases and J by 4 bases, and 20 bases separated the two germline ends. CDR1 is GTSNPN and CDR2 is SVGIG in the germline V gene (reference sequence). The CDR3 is CAWNVFEGGRGNTIYF. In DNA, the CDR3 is TGTGCCTGGAATGTATTTGAAGGGGGACGAGGAAACACCATATATTTT.

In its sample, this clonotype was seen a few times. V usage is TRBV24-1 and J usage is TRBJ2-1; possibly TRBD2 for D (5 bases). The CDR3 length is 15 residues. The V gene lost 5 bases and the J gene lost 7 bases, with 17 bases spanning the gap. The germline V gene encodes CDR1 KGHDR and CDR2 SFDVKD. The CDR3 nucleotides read TGTGCCACCAGTGCGGGGTTAGGGTTGCGAAATGAGCAGTTCTTC. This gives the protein CATSAGLGLRNEQFF.

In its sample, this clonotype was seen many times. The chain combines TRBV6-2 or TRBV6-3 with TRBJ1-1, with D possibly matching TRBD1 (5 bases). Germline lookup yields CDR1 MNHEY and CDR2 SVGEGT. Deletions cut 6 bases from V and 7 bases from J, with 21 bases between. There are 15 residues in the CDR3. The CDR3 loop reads CASRPGGAHSGEAFF. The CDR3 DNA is TGTGCCAGCAGGCCGGGCGGGGCCCATTCCGGTGAAGCTTTCTTT.

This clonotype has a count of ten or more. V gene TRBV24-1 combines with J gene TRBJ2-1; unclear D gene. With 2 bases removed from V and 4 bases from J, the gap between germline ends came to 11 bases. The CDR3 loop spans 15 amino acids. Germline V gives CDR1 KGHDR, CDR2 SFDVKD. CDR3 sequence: CATSDSAIGYNEQFF. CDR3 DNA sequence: TGTGCCACCAGTGATTCGGCCATCGGGTACAATGAGCAGTTCTTC.

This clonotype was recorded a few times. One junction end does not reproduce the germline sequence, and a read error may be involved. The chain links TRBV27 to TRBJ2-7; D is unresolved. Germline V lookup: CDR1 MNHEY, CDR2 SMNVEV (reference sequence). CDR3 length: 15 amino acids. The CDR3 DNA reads TGTGCCAGCAGTTTATTTCTAGGGCAGTCCTGCGAGCAGTACTTC. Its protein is CASSLFLGQSCEQYF.

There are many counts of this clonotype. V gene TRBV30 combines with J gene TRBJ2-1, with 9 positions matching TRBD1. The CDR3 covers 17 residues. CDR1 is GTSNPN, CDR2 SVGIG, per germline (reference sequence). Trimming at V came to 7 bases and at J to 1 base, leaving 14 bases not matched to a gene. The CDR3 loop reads CAYAATQGAPSYNEQFF. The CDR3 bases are TGTGCCTATGCCGCGACACAGGGGGCGCCTTCCTACAATGAGCAGTTCTTC.

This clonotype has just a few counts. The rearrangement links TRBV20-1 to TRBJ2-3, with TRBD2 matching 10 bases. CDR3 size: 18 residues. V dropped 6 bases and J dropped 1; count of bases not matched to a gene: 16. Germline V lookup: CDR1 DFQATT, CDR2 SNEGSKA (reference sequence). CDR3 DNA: TGCAGTGCCATACCCGGGGGACTAGCGACCTCTCGCACAGATACGCAGTATTTT. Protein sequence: CSAIPGGLATSRTDTQYF.

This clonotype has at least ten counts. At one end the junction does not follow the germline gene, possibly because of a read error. The CDR3 bases are TGTGCCAGCAGCAATAGGACTAGCGGGAGCCGGGAGCAATACTTC. It specifies CASSNRTSGSREQYF. The rearrangement uses TRBV7-9 and TRBJ2-7, with 13 positions matching TRBD2. Germline V gives CDR1 SEHNR, CDR2 FQNEAQ (reference sequence). The CDR3 runs to 15 residues.

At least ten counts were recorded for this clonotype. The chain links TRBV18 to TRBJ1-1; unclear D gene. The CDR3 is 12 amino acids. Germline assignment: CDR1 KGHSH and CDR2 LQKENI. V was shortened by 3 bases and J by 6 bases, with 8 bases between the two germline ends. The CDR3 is CASSPLPPEAFF. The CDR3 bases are TGTGCCAGCTCACCCCTACCCCCTGAAGCTTTCTTT. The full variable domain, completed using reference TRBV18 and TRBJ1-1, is NAGVMQNPRHLVRRRGQEARLRCSPMKGHSHVYWYRQLPEEGLKFMVYLQKENIIDESGMPKERFSAEFPKEGPSILRIQQVVRGDSAAYFCASSPLPPEAFFGQGTRLTVV.